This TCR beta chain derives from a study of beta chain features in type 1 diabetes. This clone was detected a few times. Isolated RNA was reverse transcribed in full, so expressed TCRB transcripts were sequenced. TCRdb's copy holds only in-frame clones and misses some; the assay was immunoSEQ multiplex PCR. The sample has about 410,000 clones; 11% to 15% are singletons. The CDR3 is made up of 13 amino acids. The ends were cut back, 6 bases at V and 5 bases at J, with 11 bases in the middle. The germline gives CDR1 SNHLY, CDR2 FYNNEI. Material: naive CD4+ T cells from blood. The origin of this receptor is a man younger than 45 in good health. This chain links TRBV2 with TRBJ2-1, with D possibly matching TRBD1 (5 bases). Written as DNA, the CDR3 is TGTGCCAGCAGGGATGACAGAAACAATGAGCAGTTCTTC. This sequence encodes CASRDDRNNEQFF.